What follows is one T cell receptor (beta chain) and its context. No antigen is known for it. The germline gives CDR1 SGHTA, CDR2 FQGNSA. The germline V and J ends were trimmed by 1 base and 5 bases, with 14 bases remaining between them. The CDR3 is made up of 15 amino acids. This sample was taken from a study of a mutant IDH1 vaccine in newly diagnosed glioma. The study, taken as a whole, reports: Overall, 93.3% of patients had vaccine-induced immune responses.

Noted time point: week 35, safety follow-up. One vaccine dose held 300 ug of mutant IDH1 20-mer peptide and came with topical imiquimod. Newly diagnosed WHO grade 3 or 4 IDH1-mutant, ATRX-lost astrocytomas were identified in the donors. The repertoire was sequenced with immunoSEQ multiplex PCR; TCRdb's copy has only in-frame clones and lacks some. Of some 60,000 clones in the sample, 80% to 90% are singletons; the top ten hold 5.4%. The chain employs TRBV7-2 and TRBJ2-5; possible D gene TRBD2, 6 bases. The receptor was isolated from a man in his forties with glioma. The specimen comprised PBMCs, sampled from a glioma patient whose treatment included an IDH1 peptide vaccine. The CDR3 reads CASSLDRHRGETQYF. Here the CDR3 DNA reads TGTGCCAGCAGCTTAGACAGACATCGGGGGGAGACCCAGTACTTC.